Below are 28 T cell receptor beta chains sequenced from a single sample in a study of T cell responses to AZD1222 COVID-19 vaccine. Sequenced by immunoSEQ multiplex PCR; TCRdb stores in-frame clones only, minus some. This sample yields around 140,000 clones, of which 91% are seen a single time; 7.5% belongs to the top ten. The sample in question was peripheral blood, obtained 28 days after the second dose of the MenACWY control vaccine. Every receptor here comes from an adult who received the MenACWY meningococcal vaccine as a control.

The chain has TRBV19 and TRBJ1-1; 8 bases fit TRBD1. From germline, CDR1 is LNHDA and CDR2 SQIVND (reference sequence). V trimming: 7 bases; J trimming: 8 bases; junction bases outside the gene matches: 12. CDR3 length equals 14 residues. The chain's CDR3 is CASTVDRGSSEAFF. CDR3 coding DNA: TGTGCCAGTACCGTAGACAGGGGTTCGTCGGAAGCTTTCTTT.

The chain recombines TRBV7-2 with TRBJ2-3, with D possibly being TRBD1 or TRBD2 (5 bases each). Looked up from germline, CDR1 is SGHTA and CDR2 is FQGNSA. V lost 1 base and J 6 bases, leaving 11 bases between the germline ends. The length of the CDR3 is 14 residues. The CDR3 loop is CASSLVGGPDTQYF. The CDR3 DNA follows: TGTGCCAGCAGCTTAGTTGGGGGACCCGATACGCAGTATTTT.

The chain joins TRBV5-6 to TRBJ2-1; the D is unclear. Per germline, CDR1 SGHDT and CDR2 YYEEEE. V shed 3 bases and J shed 4 bases, with 2 bases lying between them. The CDR3 is made up of 11 amino acids. CDR3 sequence: CASSYYNEQFF. DNA of the CDR3: TGTGCCAGCAGCTATTACAATGAGCAGTTCTTC.

This clone was seen a single time. V and J are TRBV9 and TRBJ2-7; TRBD2 might be the D (5 bases). CDR3 length: 16 residues. Trimming pared 0 bases from V and 2 bases from J, leaving 15 bases between. Germline V gene lookup returns CDR1 SGDLS and CDR2 YYNGEE. The CDR3 DNA sequence: TGTGCCAGCAGCGTAGCGGGGATTTTGTCCCCCTACGAGCAGTACTTC. Translation: CASSVAGILSPYEQYF. The whole variable domain, filled in from reference TRBV9 and TRBJ2-7, reads DSGVTQTPKHLITATGQRVTLRCSPRSGDLSVYWYQQSLDQGLQFLIQYYNGEERAKGNILERFSAQQFPDLHSELNLSSLELGDSALYFCASSVAGILSPYEQYFGPGTRLTVT.

The CDR3 nucleotides read TGCGCCAGCAGCCAAGTGTTAGGGACGGTGGGCTCTAATGAGCAGTTCTTC. Its translation is CASSQVLGTVGSNEQFF. This chain joins TRBV4-3 and TRBJ2-1, with D tentatively TRBD1 or TRBD2 (5 bases each). CDR3 length: 17 amino acids. Germline CDR1 reads LGHNA; CDR2 reads YSLEER. Trimming took off 1 base at V and 7 bases at J, with 20 bases between the two ends.

The rearrangement links TRBV24-1 to TRBJ2-3; 7 positions agree with TRBD1. The J segment lost 0 bases and the V segment lost 3 bases, leaving 20 bases of the junction unmatched. The germline V gene has CDR1 KGHDR and CDR2 SFDVKD. The CDR3 covers 21 residues. The CDR3, as DNA: TGTGCCACCAGTGATATTTCCCCGGACAGGCCGTTAAGGCCAAGCACAGATACGCAGTATTTT. Amino acids: CATSDISPDRPLRPSTDTQYF.

The chain recombines TRBV7-9 with TRBJ1-2; perhaps TRBD1 as D (5 bases). In germline, CDR1 is SEHNR, CDR2 FQNEAQ (reference sequence). The CDR3 length is 15 residues. The V and J ends lost 5 bases and 7 bases respectively, with 20 bases between them. CDR3 protein: CASSPHRPGDFGYTF. In DNA, the CDR3 is TGTGCCAGCAGCCCCCACCGTCCGGGGGACTTTGGCTACACCTTC.

The chain uses TRBV11-2 and TRBJ2-2; tentatively, D is TRBD1 (6 bases). V lost 10 bases to trimming and J lost 1 base, with 13 bases between them. Germline loops: CDR1 SGHAT, CDR2 FQNNGV. The CDR3 has 14 amino acids. CDR3 region: CATLLTGNTGELFF. CDR3 bases: TGTGCCACACTACTGACAGGGAACACCGGGGAGCTGTTTTTT.

V gene TRBV28 combines with J gene TRBJ2-3; perhaps D is TRBD1 or TRBD2 (5 bases each). V shed 6 bases and J shed 6 bases, with 19 bases lying between them. The germline gives CDR1 MDHEN, CDR2 SYDVKM. There are 15 residues in the CDR3. The CDR3 DNA is TGTGCCAGCAGGGCGGACAAAGGGGAGCATGATACGCAGTATTTT. It is translated as CASRADKGEHDTQYF.

This clone was counted a few times. This sequence joins TRBV6-4 and TRBJ2-7; D is uncertain. CDR1 is MRHNA and CDR2 is SNTAGT in the germline V gene. CDR3 size: 15 residues. Trimming took 0 bases from V and 0 from J, leaving 9 bases between them. As DNA, the CDR3 is TGTGCCAGCAGTGACTCCGGGCTAGACTCCTACGAGCAGTACTTC. Translating it yields CASSDSGLDSYEQYF.

The chain has TRBV6-5 and TRBJ1-4; D uncertain. With 6 bases removed from V and 0 bases from J, the gap between germline ends came to 8 bases. Germline CDR1 MNHEY, CDR2 SVGAGI. The CDR3 covers 14 residues. The CDR3 sequence: CASRSGPTNEKLFF. The CDR3 bases are TGTGCCAGCAGGTCCGGGCCAACTAATGAAAAACTGTTTTTT.

The table lists this clone with a few counts. CDR3 sequence: CSVDGTGHTEAFF. The CDR3, as DNA: TGCAGCGTTGATGGGACAGGTCATACTGAAGCTTTCTTT. The rearrangement links TRBV29-1 to TRBJ1-1, with 8 bases aligning to TRBD1. CDR1 is SQVTM and CDR2 is ANQGSEA in the germline V gene. Losses at the gene ends were 3 bases for V and 5 bases for J; bases not matched to a gene: 5. This CDR3 is 13 amino acids long.

The V call is TRBV27, the J call TRBJ2-2; D is unresolved. V lost 6 bases, J lost 6 bases, and 14 bases lay in between. CDR3 length: 14 residues. The germline V gene encodes CDR1 MNHEY and CDR2 SMNVEV (reference sequence). The CDR3 is CASSEFEGSGELFF. The CDR3 DNA sequence: TGTGCCAGCAGCGAGTTCGAAGGGTCCGGGGAGCTGTTTTTT.

This rearrangement joins TRBV5-4 to TRBJ2-7; TRBD1 matches 7 bases. V shed 5 bases and J 4 bases; nucleotides not matched to a gene: 3. This CDR3 contains 12 residues. The germline CDR1 and CDR2 sequences are SGHNT and YYREEE (reference sequence). The CDR3 DNA reads as TGTGCCAGCAGTACACAGGGGTACGAGCAGTACTTC. This translates into CASSTQGYEQYF.

The chain employs TRBV7-2 and TRBJ1-2; D gene unclear. The CDR3 spans 13 residues. The germline V gene has CDR1 SGHTA and CDR2 FQGNSA. The ends were cut back, 5 bases at V and 7 bases at J, with 14 bases in the middle. CDR3 DNA: TGTGCCAGCAGCCACCGATGGGTTGGTGGCTACACCTTC. Translating it yields CASSHRWVGGYTF.

This chain joins TRBV6-2 or TRBV6-3 and TRBJ1-4, with TRBD1 as a possible D gene (5 bases). CDR1 is MNHEY, CDR2 SVGEGT, per germline. Trimming shortened V by 0 bases and J by 7 bases, and 21 bases separated the two germline ends. CDR3 length: 18 residues. Here the CDR3 reads CASSYSPGPTSGIEKLFF. The CDR3 bases are TGTGCCAGCAGTTACTCCCCGGGGCCAACGTCCGGAATTGAAAAACTGTTTTTT.

V and J are TRBV28 and TRBJ2-3, with TRBD2 identical over 10 bases. This CDR3 is 17 amino acids long. CDR1 is MDHEN and CDR2 is SYDVKM in the germline V gene. The junction had 14 bases not matched to a gene; V was cut back by 4 bases and J by 7 bases. DNA for the CDR3: TGTGCCAGCAGTTCGAGCGGACTAGCGGTGGCGATACATACGCAGTATTTT. This gives the protein CASSSSGLAVAIHTQYF.

The chain has TRBV4-3 and TRBJ1-5; D possibly corresponds to TRBD1 (5 bases). The germline V gene encodes CDR1 LGHNA and CDR2 YSLEER. There are 17 residues in the CDR3. The V gene lost 0 bases and the J gene lost 5 bases, with 17 bases spanning the gap. DNA of the CDR3: TGCGCCAGCAGCCAAGATATTGGGGCAGGGCTCGATCAGCCCCAGCATTTT. Protein: CASSQDIGAGLDQPQHF.

In DNA, the CDR3 is TGTGCCATCAGTGGGACCGGGACAGGGGCAACAGATACGCAGTATTTT. Residues: CAISGTGTGATDTQYF. V usage is TRBV10-3 and J usage is TRBJ2-3; the match to TRBD1 covers 10 bases. Germline V gene sequence: CDR1 ENHRY, CDR2 SYGVKD. The CDR3 has 16 residues. Trimming cost V 4 bases and J 3 bases; bases outside gene matches: 7.

The V and J genes are TRBV5-4 and TRBJ2-7; D not certain. This CDR3 region has 15 residues. V was shortened by 0 bases and J by 3 bases, with 13 bases between the two germline ends. Germline lookup yields CDR1 SGHNT and CDR2 YYREEE (reference sequence). CDR3 coding DNA: TGTGCCAGCAGCTTGGTGGGCCGGGCAAACTACGAGCAGTACTTC. Its protein is CASSLVGRANYEQYF.

The rearrangement links TRBV6-2 or TRBV6-3 to TRBJ2-1, with 13 bases fitting TRBD2. The CDR3 consists of 17 residues. Trimming took 4 bases from V and 14 from J; bases not matched to a gene: 17. Germline CDR1 MNHEY, CDR2 SVGEGT. CDR3 DNA sequence: TGTGCCAGCAGTTTACTCGGTACTAGCGGGAGGGCCGGTAGAAAGTTCTTC. Amino acid sequence: CASSLLGTSGRAGRKFF.

This clone came up a few times. The chain uses TRBV12-3 or TRBV12-4 and TRBJ1-2, with TRBD1 matching 8 bases. Unmatched junction bases numbered 7, after V lost 6 bases and J lost 7 bases. This CDR3 comprises 13 residues. The CDR3 is CASSANQGAGYTF. The CDR3 DNA follows: TGTGCCAGCAGCGCGAATCAGGGGGCTGGCTACACCTTC.

The V gene is TRBV5-5, the J gene TRBJ2-1; D gene uncertain. Germline loops: CDR1 SGHKS, CDR2 YYEKEE (reference sequence). CDR3 length: 14 residues. Trimming took off 1 base at V and 7 bases at J, with 12 bases between the two ends. CDR3 coding DNA: TGTGCCAGCAGCTTGTTTAGGGATGGAAATGAGCAGTTCTTC. As protein: CASSLFRDGNEQFF.

Points on this clone: One end of the junction does not line up with germline, which may come from a read error. The chain is built from TRBV11-2 and TRBJ1-2, with D perhaps matching TRBD1 (5 bases). The CDR3 has 12 residues. CDR1 SGHAT and CDR2 FQNNGV come from the germline V gene. CDR3 residues: CASSLDQTAPIF. CDR3 sequence (DNA): TGTGCCAGCAGCTTAGACCAGACAGCCCCCATCTTC.

This clone has more than one count but fewer than ten. The V gene is TRBV24-1, the J gene TRBJ2-1, with 11 bases that match TRBD2. The germline V gene encodes CDR1 KGHDR and CDR2 SFDVKD. The length of the CDR3 is 13 residues. With 9 bases clipped from V and 10 bases from J, the junction kept 7 bases outside the gene matches. In DNA form, the CDR3 reads TGTGCCACCCAGACTAGCGGGGCGGGGGAGCAGTTCTTC. It encodes CATQTSGAGEQFF.

The chain couples TRBV30 to TRBJ1-5; TRBD1 matches at 8 bases. Germline assignment: CDR1 GTSNPN and CDR2 SVGIG (reference sequence). CDR3 length: 14 residues. V lost 3 bases to trimming and J lost 3 bases; unmatched junction nucleotides: 4. The CDR3 DNA follows: TGTGCCTGGAGGGGGACAGGTAACAATCAGCCCCAGCATTTT. The encoded protein is CAWRGTGNNQPQHF. The entire variable domain, with the rest obtained from reference TRBV30 and TRBJ1-5, is as follows: SQTIHQWPATLVQPVGSPLSLECTVEGTSNPNLYWYRQAAGRGLQLLFYSVGIGQISSEVPQNLSASRPQDRQFILSSKKLLLSDSGFYLCAWRGTGNNQPQHFGDGTRLSIL.

V and J are TRBV19 and TRBJ1-6; TRBD1 matches 7 bases. After removal of 6 bases from V and 7 bases from J, the junction contained 6 bases not matched to a gene. This CDR3 contains 14 residues. CDR1 LNHDA and CDR2 SQIVND come from the germline V gene (reference sequence). The CDR3 nucleotides are TGTGCCAGTAGCGCCGGGACAGCGAATTCACCCCTCCACTTT. Its protein is CASSAGTANSPLHF.

This rearrangement joins TRBV10-3 to TRBJ1-2, with D hard to call. Trimming cost V 3 bases and J 2 bases, with 13 bases left between them. Germline V lookup: CDR1 ENHRY, CDR2 SYGVKD. The CDR3 has 15 amino acids. CDR3 region: CAISEGDQSNYGYTF. DNA of the CDR3: TGTGCCATCAGTGAAGGTGACCAGAGCAACTATGGCTACACCTTC.